Listed below are T cell receptor beta chains from one sample, sequenced in a study of blood T cell repertoires in COVID-19. Method: immunoSEQ multiplex PCR; TCRdb's copy keeps in-frame clones and lacks some. Of about 160,000 clones in the sample, less than 85% were seen once. Source material: peripheral blood. These receptors all come from a woman in her 40s with COVID-19, enrolled during active disease. CDR3s include the opening cysteine and the closing phenylalanine or tryptophan. The D gene is left open where the match is weak. The size of a clone is reported for some rows only, either as once, few or many, or as a class for expanded clones.

cdr3_aa	cdr3_nt	v_call	j_call	clone_size	d_call
CASSLAQGAATQYF	TGTGCCAGCAGTTTAGCTCAGGGGGCCGCGACCCAGTACTTC	TRBV28	TRBJ2-5	NA	TRBD1
CAISESGNEQFF	TGTGCCATCAGCGAGTCCGGCAATGAGCAGTTCTTC	TRBV10-3	TRBJ2-1	NA	NA
CASRSGQGTGELFF	TGTGCCAGCAGATCAGGACAGGGCACCGGGGAGCTGTTTTTT	TRBV5-4	TRBJ2-2	few	TRBD1
CASTSSGRANTGELFF	TGTGCCAGCACTTCAAGTGGGAGGGCGAACACCGGGGAGCTGTTTTTT	TRBV28	TRBJ2-2	few	TRBD2
CASSPSLVGNEQFF	TGTGCCAGCTCTCCTAGCTTGGTTGGGAATGAGCAGTTCTTC	TRBV2	TRBJ2-1	NA	NA
CASSFAGGANTEAFF	TGTGCCAGCAGCTTTGCAGGGGGTGCTAACACTGAAGCTTTCTTT	TRBV7-2	TRBJ1-1	few	TRBD1
CASSQVVGGATDTQYF	TGTGCCAGCAGCCAAGTAGTCGGCGGAGCCACAGATACGCAGTATTTT	TRBV4-2	TRBJ2-3	once	NA
CSVITGPYGYTF	TGCAGCGTTATTACAGGGCCCTATGGCTACACCTTC	TRBV29-1	TRBJ1-2	NA	NA
CASSISRDGYTF	TGTGCCAGTAGTATTTCCAGGGATGGCTACACCTTC	TRBV19	TRBJ1-2	once	NA
CVRSLRSSLIQETQYF	TGTGTCAGAAGCTTAAGGTCTAGCCTAATCCAAGAGACCCAGTACTTC	TRBV7-5	TRBJ2-5	NA	NA
CASSLSPTGTNYGYTF	TGCGCCAGCAGCCTTTCGCCAACCGGGACTAACTATGGCTACACCTTC	TRBV4-1	TRBJ1-2	NA	NA